The 7 T cell receptor beta chains listed next were all sequenced from one sample in a study of T cell responses to AZD1222 COVID-19 vaccine. Assay used: immunoSEQ multiplex PCR; TCRdb lists only in-frame clones, some missing. Of some 190,000 clones in the sample, 80% to 90% were seen once. The specimen was peripheral blood, collected on day 0 of AZD1222 vaccination. The receptor set was obtained from an adult in good health.

The gene calls are TRBV3-1 (or the pseudogene TRBV3-2) and TRBJ2-7, with D perhaps TRBD2 (6 bases). The CDR3 totals 14 residues. Germline V gene lookup returns CDR1 LGHDT and CDR2 YNNKEL (reference sequence). V was cut by 1 base and J by 3 bases, with 10 bases left in between. This chain's CDR3 is CASSQGLVVYEQYV. The CDR3 DNA reads TGTGCCAGCAGCCAAGGACTAGTTGTCTACGAGCAGTACGTC.

This clone was counted once. J is TRBJ1-1 and V is TRBV7-6; D is perhaps TRBD1 (5 bases). Germline assignment: CDR1 SGHVS and CDR2 FNYEAQ. With 5 bases removed from V and 1 base from J, the gap between germline ends came to 17 bases. The length of the CDR3 is 16 residues. The CDR3 DNA sequence: TGTGCCAGCAGCCCCAACCGGGACGAAGAGAACACTGAAGCTTTCTTT. Its protein product is CASSPNRDEENTEAFF.

This clone has more than one count but fewer than ten. The CDR3 DNA is TGTGCCAGCAGCCCCGGCCCCACAGATACGCAGTATTTT. It yields the protein CASSPGPTDTQYF. The rearrangement uses TRBV7-2 and TRBJ2-3; D remains ambiguous. From germline, CDR1 is SGHTA and CDR2 FQGNSA. CDR3 length equals 13 residues. V gave up 5 bases and J gave up 2 bases, with 8 bases separating them.

This sequence joins TRBV6-5 and TRBJ2-7; 8 bases line up with TRBD1. This CDR3 has 12 amino acids. Trimming at V came to 8 bases and at J to 7 bases, leaving 7 bases not matched to a gene. In germline, CDR1 is MNHEY, CDR2 SVGAGI. The CDR3 reads CASHDRGREQYV. The CDR3 nucleotides are TGTGCCAGCCACGACAGGGGAAGGGAGCAGTACGTC.

The gene calls are TRBV28 and TRBJ2-1, with D possibly called TRBD1 or TRBD2 (5 bases each). V was cut by 2 bases and J by 0 bases, with 11 bases left in between. The germline CDR1 and CDR2 sequences are MDHEN and SYDVKM. The CDR3 runs 16 residues. The CDR3 nucleotides are TGTGCCAGCAGTTTAAATTTGAGGGGCTCCTACAATGAGCAGTTCTTC. Protein product: CASSLNLRGSYNEQFF.

The chain has TRBV7-2 and TRBJ1-6; tentative D call: TRBD1 (5 bases). V dropped 3 bases and J dropped 11 bases, with 17 bases sitting between them. Germline loops: CDR1 SGHTA, CDR2 FQGNSA. The CDR3 covers 15 residues. The CDR3 reads CASSFQVSPGPPLHF. CDR3 nucleotides: TGTGCCAGCAGCTTCCAGGTTTCCCCGGGGCCACCCCTCCACTTT. The entire variable domain, with the rest obtained from reference TRBV7-2 and TRBJ1-6, is as follows: GAGVSQSPSNKVTEKGKDVELRCDPISGHTALYWYRQSLGQGLEFLIYFQGNSAPDKSGLPSDRFSAERTGGSVSTLTIQRTQQEDSAVYLCASSFQVSPGPPLHFGNGTRLTVT.

The gene calls are TRBV6-4 and TRBJ2-3, with D possibly being TRBD1 (5 bases). The CDR3 has 13 residues. The germline V gene encodes CDR1 MRHNA and CDR2 SNTAGT. V shed 0 bases and J shed 8 bases, with 9 bases lying between them. CDR3 sequence: CASSDSTQGTQYF. The CDR3 DNA reads TGTGCCAGCAGTGACTCGACTCAGGGTACGCAGTATTTT.